These T cell receptor beta chains were read from a single sample in a study of pediatric ulcerative colitis. Some clones are missing from TCRdb's copy, which holds only in-frame ones; the method was immunoSEQ multiplex PCR. The sample records around 36,000 clones, roughly 77% being singletons. Sequencing input: gut tissue. These receptor sequences come from a boy younger than 18 with mild ulcerative colitis. The CDR3 runs from the conserved cysteine through the conserved F or W. The D gene is left open where the match is weak. Clone size is stated in some rows and not others, as once, few, many or a class when expanded.

>TRBJ1-2|NA|TRBV5-4|NA
TGTGCCAGCAGCCAGACCGGGCAGGGCCATGGCTACACCTTC
CASSQTGQGHGYTF
>TRBJ1-2|NA|TRBV9|NA
TGTGCCAGCAGCGTAGTATCTAACTATGGCTACACCTTC
CASSVVSNYGYTF
>TRBJ1-6|few|TRBV11-2|NA
TGTGCCAGCAGCTTAGGACCGGACGGATCACCCCTCCACTTT
CASSLGPDGSPLHF
>TRBJ2-3|NA|TRBV9|NA
TGTGCCAGCACCCCTCGGGGAGCGACAGATACGCAGTATTTT
CASTPRGATDTQYF
>TRBJ2-7|NA|TRBV10-3|NA
TGTGCCATCAGCTTACAGGGCTACGAGCAGTACTTC
CAISLQGYEQYF
>TRBJ2-5|NA|TRBV29-1|NA
TGCAGCGTTGAACTCCGGGAGACCCAGTACTTC
CSVELRETQYF
>TRBJ1-1|few|TRBV6-7|TRBD1
TGTGCCTGGACAGGGGCGGACACTGAAGCTTTCTTT
CAWTGADTEAFF
>TRBJ2-4|NA|TRBV5-1|NA
TGCGCCAGCAGCTTATCAGGGACCAAAAACATTCAGTACTTC
CASSLSGTKNIQYF
>TRBJ2-7|few|TRBV2|TRBD1
TGTGCCAGCAGTGGGACAGGGGATTTCGAGCAGTACTTC
CASSGTGDFEQYF
>TRBJ2-1|NA|TRBV11-3|NA
TGTGCCAGCAGCCAACCCCACCCGGGGCGATGGGTAGGGAATGAGCAGTTCTTC
CASSQPHPGRWVGNEQFF
>TRBJ2-5|NA|TRBV5-1|NA
TGCGCCAGCAGGAGCCGGGACCCAGAAGAGACCCAGTACTTC
CASRSRDPEETQYF
>TRBJ1-2|NA|TRBV6-4|NA
TGTGCCAGCAGTTCGGACAGATATGGCTACACCTTC
CASSSDRYGYTF
>TRBJ2-2|NA|TRBV23-1|TRBD1
TGCGCCAGCCGGGACAGGTACACCGGGGAGCTGTTTTTT
CASRDRYTGELFF
>TRBJ1-2|few|TRBV5-1|TRBD1
TGCGCCAGCAGCTTGACAGGGGCCCCTCGATTCTATGGCTACACCTTC
CASSLTGAPRFYGYTF
>TRBJ2-3|NA|TRBV30|NA
TGTGCCTGGAGATTTGGAGGCACAGATACGCAGTATTTT
CAWRFGGTDTQYF
>TRBJ1-1|NA|TRBV30|NA
TGTGCCTGGAGCCTAGGGGAGAACACTGAAGCTTTCTTT
CAWSLGENTEAFF
>TRBJ2-3|NA|TRBV6-5|TRBD1
TGTGCCAGCAGTTACGACCGACAGGGGATGTCAGATACGCAGTATTTT
CASSYDRQGMSDTQYF
>TRBJ1-6|NA|TRBV19|NA
TGTGCCAGTAGTATCTCGGCACGCTATAATTCACCCCTCCACTTT
CASSISARYNSPLHF
>TRBJ2-7|NA|TRBV5-8|NA
TGTGCCAGCAGCGTCGGACGGGATAGGTCGGCGAACTTC
CASSVGRDRSANF
>TRBJ1-1|NA|TRBV11-2|NA
TGTGCCAGCAGCTCTAGGCTGGGAACTGAAGCTTTCTTT
CASSSRLGTEAFF
>TRBJ2-3|NA|TRBV5-1|NA
TGCGCCAGCAGCCTGACAAAAACAGCGAGCACAGATACGCAGTATTTT
CASSLTKTASTDTQYF
>TRBJ2-7|once|TRBV7-8|TRBD2
TGTGCCAGCAGCCCCGGACTAGCGGGAGGGGAGCAGTACTTC
CASSPGLAGGEQYF
>TRBJ2-1|once|TRBV20-1|NA
TGCAGTGCCGGGGACAATGAGCAGTTCTTC
CSAGDNEQFF
>TRBJ2-2|few|TRBV27|NA
TGTGCCAGCAGTTCAGGGGCGAACACCGGGGAGCTGTTTTTT
CASSSGANTGELFF
>TRBJ1-2|NA|TRBV7-2|NA
TGTGCCAGCAGCTCGTCCGTAGGGGCAAGAAACTATGGCTACACCTTC
CASSSSVGARNYGYTF
>TRBJ2-5|few|TRBV5-4|NA
TGTGCCAGCAGCTTGCCAGGGTTGATGCAGACCCAGTACTTC
CASSLPGLMQTQYF
>TRBJ2-1|NA|TRBV7-9|TRBD2
TGTGCCAGCAGCTCCAAACGAGAAGCGGGGGGGCCTTACAATGAGCAGTTCTTC
CASSSKREAGGPYNEQFF
>TRBJ1-2|NA|TRBV4-1|NA
TGCGCCAGCAGCCAAGGGACAGCAACTAACTATGGCTACACCTTC
CASSQGTATNYGYTF
>TRBJ1-4|NA|TRBV5-8|NA
TGTGCCAGCAGTACGTGGGTAACTAATGAAAAACTGTTTTTT
CASSTWVTNEKLFF
>TRBJ2-7|NA|TRBV30|TRBD1
TGTGCCCAGGGAACAGGGGTTCACGAGCAGTACTTC
CAQGTGVHEQYF
>TRBJ2-7|NA|TRBV5-8|TRBD1
TGTGCCAGCAGCCGACAGGGGGGCGAGCAGTACTTC
CASSRQGGEQYF
>TRBJ2-2|NA|TRBV27|NA
TGTGCCAGCAGTTTATTGGGGAACACCGGGGAGCTGTTTTTT
CASSLLGNTGELFF
>TRBJ1-1|NA|TRBV30|NA
TGTGCGCGTACAGGGATAAACACTGAAGCTTTCTTT
CARTGINTEAFF
>TRBJ1-3|NA|TRBV5-1|NA
TGCGCCAGCAGCTTGGCCCCTAGGGACACCATATATTTT
CASSLAPRDTIYF
>TRBJ1-5|NA|TRBV30|TRBD1
TGTGCCTGGGGTCTAACAGGGGGCGAGCCCCAGCATTTT
CAWGLTGGEPQHF
>TRBJ2-3|NA|TRBV5-6|NA
TGTGCCAGCAGCTCCTCCCTTTTAGATACGCAGTATTTT
CASSSSLLDTQYF
>TRBJ1-1|NA|TRBV7-9|NA
TGTGCCAGCAGCTTAGGGCATTTAGGGGGGAACACTGAAGCTTTCTTT
CASSLGHLGGNTEAFF
>TRBJ2-7|NA|TRBV5-8|TRBD1
TGTGCCAGCAGCTTGGCCGGGACAGGGGACTACGAGCAGTACTTC
CASSLAGTGDYEQYF
>TRBJ2-2|NA|TRBV1|NA
TGCACCAGCAGCCAAGATCGACTAGCGGGGAACACCGGGGAGCTGTTTTTT
CTSSQDRLAGNTGELFF
>TRBJ2-6|NA|TRBV4-1|TRBD1
TGCGCCAGCAGCCCTACAGGGGGGTCTGGGGCCAACGTCCTGACTTTC
CASSPTGGSGANVLTF
>TRBJ1-6|NA|TRBV6-1|NA
TGTGCCAGCAGCGCGACATCACCCCTCCACTTT
CASSATSPLHF
>TRBJ2-1|NA|TRBV4-1|NA
TGCGCCAGCAGCCGAAGTTACAGGGTTTCCTACAATGAGCAGTTCTTC
CASSRSYRVSYNEQFF
>TRBJ1-4|NA|TRBV2|TRBD1
TGTGCCAGCAGTGTGGCCTTCGGGACAGGGTTTATTGGGGATAATGAAAAACTGTTTTTT
CASSVAFGTGFIGDNEKLFF
>TRBJ1-1|NA|TRBV5-6|NA
TGTGCCAGCAGCTTGCGAGGGGGGTGGGTAGACGCTGAAGCTTTCTTT
CASSLRGGWVDAEAFF
>TRBJ2-3|few|TRBV5-8|NA
TGTGCCAGCCCCCGCACAGATACGCAGTATTTT
CASPRTDTQYF
>TRBJ1-2|NA|TRBV4-2|NA
TGTGCCAGCAGCCAAGATGGGGGCAAAGGGTATGGCTACACCTTC
CASSQDGGKGYGYTF
>TRBJ2-1|NA|TRBV6-5|NA
TGTGCCAGCAGTCCGGGACCGGCCTACAATGAGCAGTTCTTC
CASSPGPAYNEQFF
>TRBJ2-1|once|TRBV2|NA
TGTGCCAGCAGAGGGGTCGGCTACAATGAGCAGTTCTTC
CASRGVGYNEQFF
>TRBJ1-4|medium-sized|TRBV5-8|NA
TGTGCCAGCAGCGGCACGGGGAATGAAAAACTGTTTTTT
CASSGTGNEKLFF
>TRBJ1-2|NA|TRBV5-1|NA
TGCGCCAGCAGCCCGTTTACTAACTATGGAGGCTACACCTTC
CASSPFTNYGGYTF
>TRBJ1-4|NA|TRBV25-1|TRBD1
TGTGCCAGCAGTGAATTAGGCTCGGCAGGGGGTGAAAAACTGTTTTTT
CASSELGSAGGEKLFF
>TRBJ2-7|once|TRBV6-6|NA
TGTGCCAGCAGTTACCCAAAATACGAGCAGTACTTC
CASSYPKYEQYF
>TRBJ1-2|NA|TRBV5-4|TRBD1
TGTGCCAGCAGCTTAGACAGGGCGGCCTATGGCTACACCTTC
CASSLDRAAYGYTF